One sample yielded the 8 T cell receptor beta chains listed below, sequenced in a study of OX40 agonist ivuxolimab in advanced cancers. The data were produced by immunoSEQ multiplex PCR, yet TCRdb's version contains in-frame clones alone and is incomplete. The data contain 70,000 to 85,000 clones, around 86% of them singletons. This specimen consisted of CD4+ or CD8+ T cells sorted from blood, obtained in a trial of the OX40 agonist ivuxolimab. These receptors were collected from an adult with an advanced solid tumor such as melanoma, head and neck, liver or kidney cancer.

The genes are TRBV11-1 and TRBJ2-5, with D perhaps matching TRBD1 or TRBD2 (5 bases each). The closer fit of TRBJ2-7 to the DNA end suggests the J call may be wrong. Germline CDR1 SGHAT, CDR2 FQDESV (reference sequence). The CDR3 has 14 residues. CDR3 nucleotide sequence: TGTGCCAGCAGGCGGCGAGGGGTATGGGACGAGCAGTACTTC. This translates into CASRRRGVWDEQYF.

V and J are TRBV4-2 and TRBJ2-2; a weak D match, TRBD2 (5 bases). Trimming cost V 4 bases and J 7 bases, with 16 bases left between them. The CDR3 length is 15 residues. Germline V gene lookup returns CDR1 LGHNA and CDR2 YNFKEQ. The CDR3 bases are TGTGCCAGCAGCCGCTCCGAGGGTAGTCGCGGGGAGCTGTTTTTT. It yields the protein CASSRSEGSRGELFF.

V and J are TRBV11-2 and TRBJ2-5; D uncertain. This CDR3 is 14 amino acids long. Per germline, CDR1 SGHAT and CDR2 FQNNGV. Trimming removed 5 bases from V and 5 bases from J, with 15 bases in between. CDR3 region: CASSPLSGVETQYF. CDR3 sequence (DNA): TGTGCCAGCAGCCCCCTTTCTGGGGTGGAGACCCAGTACTTC.

The chain couples TRBV12-5 to TRBJ1-4, with 7 bases fitting TRBD1. Germline values: CDR1 LGHNT, CDR2 FRNRAP. V lost 4 bases, J lost 7 bases, and 9 bases stayed unmatched. The length of the CDR3 is 15 residues. The CDR3 coding sequence is TGTGCTAGTGGTTCCTCCGGGACAGCGACTGAAAAACTGTTTTTT. Protein: CASGSSGTATEKLFF.

The sample holds one count of this clone. The V and J genes are TRBV4-1 and TRBJ2-3, with 15 nucleotides matching TRBD2. J lost 0 bases, V lost 0 bases, and 10 bases had no gene match. The germline V gene has CDR1 MGHRA and CDR2 YSYEKL. The CDR3 consists of 21 residues. DNA for the CDR3: TGCGCCAGCAGCCAAGATCCGGCGGGACTAGCGGGGGGCTATAGCACAGATACGCAGTATTTT. Translating it yields CASSQDPAGLAGGYSTDTQYF.

This chain joins TRBV12-5 and TRBJ2-7; possibly TRBD1 or TRBD2 for D (5 bases each). The V end was cut by 1 base, the J end by 0 bases, with 16 bases between. This CDR3 has 17 amino acids. Germline CDR1 is LGHNT and CDR2 is FRNRAP. The DNA for the CDR3 is TGTGCTAGTGGTTTGGGTTTGGGGGACCGCATCTCCTACGAGCAGTACTTC. It specifies CASGLGLGDRISYEQYF.

This clone was recorded only once. The gene calls are TRBV19 and TRBJ1-1; TRBD1 is a possible D gene (5 bases). In germline, CDR1 is LNHDA, CDR2 SQIVND (reference sequence). CDR3 length: 15 amino acids. Trimming cost V 3 bases and J 6 bases, with 17 bases left between them. The CDR3 loop is CASSITVRVSPEAFF. DNA of the CDR3: TGTGCCAGTAGTATTACAGTCAGGGTATCCCCTGAAGCTTTCTTT.

This clone appeared a single time. J is TRBJ2-1 and V is TRBV28, with a possible D match to TRBD2 (5 bases). CDR1 is MDHEN, CDR2 SYDVKM, per germline. Deletions cut 3 bases from V and 4 bases from J, with 19 bases between. The CDR3 totals 17 residues. CDR3 DNA sequence: TGTGCCAGCAGTTTCTACTCAGAGCGGATTGCTTACAATGAGCAGTTCTTC. Translated: CASSFYSERIAYNEQFF.